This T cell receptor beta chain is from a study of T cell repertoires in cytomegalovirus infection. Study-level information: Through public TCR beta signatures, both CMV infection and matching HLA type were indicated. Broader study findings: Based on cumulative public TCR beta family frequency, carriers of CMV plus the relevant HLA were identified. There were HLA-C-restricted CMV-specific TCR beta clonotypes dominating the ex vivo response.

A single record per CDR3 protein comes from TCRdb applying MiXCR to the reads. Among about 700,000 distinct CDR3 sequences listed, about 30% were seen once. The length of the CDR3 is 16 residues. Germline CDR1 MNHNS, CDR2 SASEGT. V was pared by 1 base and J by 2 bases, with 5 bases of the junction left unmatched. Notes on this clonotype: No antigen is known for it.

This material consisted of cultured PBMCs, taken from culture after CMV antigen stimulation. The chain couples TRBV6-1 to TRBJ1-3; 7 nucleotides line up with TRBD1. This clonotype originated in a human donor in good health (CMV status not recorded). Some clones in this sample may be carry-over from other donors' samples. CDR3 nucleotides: TGTGCCAGCAGTGAAGACAGGGGCTACACTGGAAACACCATATATTTT. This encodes CASSEDRGYTGNTIYF.